This entry lists 2 T cell receptor beta chains sequenced from one sample in a study of T cell responses to AZD1222 COVID-19 vaccine. Profiling relied on immunoSEQ multiplex PCR, and the TCRdb table lists in-frame clones only, not all of them. In the table there are around 150,000 clones, 80% to 95% of which are singletons. Specimen: peripheral blood, collected 28 days after the second AZD1222 dose. The receptors here all came from an adult who received the AZD1222 COVID-19 vaccine.

The chain combines TRBV18 with TRBJ1-3; D is uncertain. V was shortened by 7 bases and J by 1 base, with 2 bases between the two germline ends. The CDR3 sequence is 11 residues long. Per the germline V gene, CDR1 is KGHSH and CDR2 is LQKENI. This CDR3 is CASFSGNTIYF. For the CDR3, the DNA is TGTGCCAGCTTTTCTGGAAACACCATATATTTT.

CDR3 region: CASSSSGPGELFF. CDR3 sequence (DNA): TGTGCCAGCAGTTCCTCGGGACCGGGGGAGCTGTTTTTT. The rearrangement links TRBV27 to TRBJ2-2; possibly TRBD1 or TRBD2 for D (5 bases each). Germline V CDR1 and CDR2: MNHEY, SMNVEV (reference sequence). Between the trimmed V and J ends, which lost 4 bases and 8 bases, there was a span of 11 bases. CDR3 size: 13 residues.